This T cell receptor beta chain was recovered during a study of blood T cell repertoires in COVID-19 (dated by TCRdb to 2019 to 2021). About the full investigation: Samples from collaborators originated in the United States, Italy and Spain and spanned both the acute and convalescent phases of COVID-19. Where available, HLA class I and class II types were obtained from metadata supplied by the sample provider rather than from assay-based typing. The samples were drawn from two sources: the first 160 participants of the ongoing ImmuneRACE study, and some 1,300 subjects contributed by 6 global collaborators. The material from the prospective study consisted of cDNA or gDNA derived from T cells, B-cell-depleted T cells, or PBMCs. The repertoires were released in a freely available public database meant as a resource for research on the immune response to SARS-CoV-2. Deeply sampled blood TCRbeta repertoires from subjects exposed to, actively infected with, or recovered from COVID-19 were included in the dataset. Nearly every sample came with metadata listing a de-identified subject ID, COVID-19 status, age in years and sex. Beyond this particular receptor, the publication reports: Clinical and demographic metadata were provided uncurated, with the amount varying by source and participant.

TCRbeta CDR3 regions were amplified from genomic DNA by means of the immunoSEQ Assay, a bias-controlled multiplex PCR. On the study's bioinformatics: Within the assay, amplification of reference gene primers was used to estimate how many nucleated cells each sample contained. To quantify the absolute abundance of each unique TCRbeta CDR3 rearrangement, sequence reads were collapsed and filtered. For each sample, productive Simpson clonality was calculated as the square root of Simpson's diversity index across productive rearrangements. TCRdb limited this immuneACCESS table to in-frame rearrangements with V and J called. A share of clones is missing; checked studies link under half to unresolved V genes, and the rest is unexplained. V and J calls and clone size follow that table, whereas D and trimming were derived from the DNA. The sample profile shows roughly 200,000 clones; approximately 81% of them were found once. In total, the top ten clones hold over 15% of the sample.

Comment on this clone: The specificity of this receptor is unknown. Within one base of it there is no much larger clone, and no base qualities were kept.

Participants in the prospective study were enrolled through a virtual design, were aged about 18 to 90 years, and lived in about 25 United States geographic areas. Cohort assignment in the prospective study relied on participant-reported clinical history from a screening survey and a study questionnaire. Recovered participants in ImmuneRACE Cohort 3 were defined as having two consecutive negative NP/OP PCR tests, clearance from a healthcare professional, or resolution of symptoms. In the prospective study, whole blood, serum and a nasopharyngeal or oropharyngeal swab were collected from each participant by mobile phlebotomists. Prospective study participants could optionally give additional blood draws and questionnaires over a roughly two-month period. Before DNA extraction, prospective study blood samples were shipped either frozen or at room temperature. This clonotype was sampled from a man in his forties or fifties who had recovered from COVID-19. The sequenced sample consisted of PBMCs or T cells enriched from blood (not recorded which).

The CDR3 protein is CASSQRVTREDQPYF. The DNA sequence is TGTGCCAGCAGCCAGAGAGTGACGCGGGAGGACCAGCCGTACTTC. The chain uses TRBV4-2 and TRBJ2-4; 8 bases in the middle match TRBD2. For CDR1 and CDR2, the germline V gene lists LGHNA and YNFKEQ. Unmatched junction bases come to 16, with V trimmed by 3 bases and J by 15 bases. From cysteine to phenylalanine, the CDR3 is 15 amino acids long. Just the 45-base CDR3 DNA is kept, in frame starting at base 1.